This TCR beta chain was captured by sequencing in a study of post-analysis software for immune sequencing data. Study-level results: Samples prepared in the same batch strongly co-clustered by F measure. Controls showed significantly higher normalized Chao1 diversity than did multiple sclerosis patients.

A note on this clonotype: Its specificity is unknown.

Prepared libraries of TCR beta cDNA carried unique molecular identifiers. TCRdb used MiXCR to reprocess the PCR reads, holding one entry per CDR3 protein. The sample contains fewer than 550,000 distinct CDR3 sequences, approximately 31% of which appear only once. The specimen sequenced was blood. The clonotype originates from a girl aged 2-17 years with multiple sclerosis.

CDR3 protein: CASSDPGTFSYEQYF. DNA of the CDR3: TGTGCCAGCAGTGACCCCGGGACATTCTCCTACGAGCAGTACTTC. The chain recombines TRBV25-1 with TRBJ2-7, with a weak D call TRBD1 (6 bases). Germline-derived CDR1 and CDR2 are MGHDK and SYGVNS. The CDR3 totals 15 residues. Trimming removed 3 bases from V and 0 bases from J, with 12 bases in between.